The source of this TCR beta chain is a study of cytomegalovirus exposure and HLA in healthy donors. Study observations and caveats: 150 or so TCR beta chains were listed as cytomegalovirus-associated. In an earlier analysis, productive rearrangement rates for most beta V segments clustered near 87% or 30%.

As for this clone: The target antigen is unknown.

This CDR3 contains 14 residues. V shed 6 bases, J shed 7 bases, and the junction held 6 bases outside the gene matches. Germline assignment: CDR1 MDHEN and CDR2 SYDVKM. With 60 Vbeta and 13 Jbeta primers, the PCR was carried out. Clones were sequenced by immunoSEQ multiplex PCR, and TCRdb holds only the in-frame ones, with some missing. In the table there are about 140,000 clones, 60% to 80% of which are singletons. The source of this sequence is a man under 40 in good health and CMV-seronegative. The V call is TRBV28, the J call TRBJ1-5; 10 bases map to TRBD1. The specimen was PBMCs. The CDR3, as DNA: TGTGCCAGCAGCCAGACAGGGGGCAGGCAGCCCCAGCATTTT. It codes for CASSQTGGRQPQHF.